Below are 15 T cell receptor beta chains sequenced from a single sample in a study of molecular identifiers for immune sequencing clone quantification. From the PCR reads, TCRdb called clonotypes with MiXCR, one entry per CDR3 protein. The repertoire holds about 330,000 distinct CDR3 sequences, with roughly a quarter as singletons. Sequenced material: naive CD8+ T cells from blood, with Jurkat cell RNA spiked in. Subset meaning: FACS-sorted CD8+CD4-CCR7+CD45RA+ naive T cells. These receptors were collected from a human donor in good health. Some libraries in this study had Jurkat cell RNA spiked in.

This clonotype was seen repeatedly, ten times or more. The V call is TRBV4-2, the J call TRBJ1-5; 8 bases match TRBD1. The CDR3 totals 16 residues. V shed 1 base, J shed 6 bases, and the junction held 8 bases outside the gene matches. Germline V gene sequence: CDR1 LGHNA, CDR2 YNFKEQ. CDR3 sequence reads: CASSQGGQVFAQPQHF. CDR3 DNA: TGTGCCAGCAGCCAAGGGGGACAGGTCTTCGCTCAGCCCCAGCATTTT.

This clonotype has just a few counts. This chain uses TRBV4-1 with TRBJ1-1; 9 bases map to TRBD1. V was pared by 2 bases and J by 1 base, with 2 bases of the junction left unmatched. This CDR3 contains 15 residues. Germline-derived CDR1 and CDR2 are MGHRA and YSYEKL. CDR3 amino acids: CASSQTGGANTEAFF. DNA for the CDR3: TGCGCCAGCAGCCAAACAGGGGGCGCGAACACTGAAGCTTTCTTT.

This clonotype was detected many times. The genes are TRBV2 and TRBJ2-3; 12 nucleotides line up with TRBD2. CDR3 size: 18 residues. Looked up from germline, CDR1 is SNHLY and CDR2 is FYNNEI. With V trimmed by 5 bases and J by 2 bases, 11 bases remained unmatched. The CDR3 sequence is CASSLAGGPLLLTDTQYF. DNA of the CDR3: TGTGCCAGCAGTCTAGCGGGGGGGCCCCTGCTTCTCACAGATACGCAGTATTTT. Looking up the rest from reference TRBV2 and TRBJ2-3 gives the full variable domain: EPEVTQTPSHQVTQMGQEVILRCVPISNHLYFYWYRQILGQKVEFLVSFYNNEISEKSEIFDDQFSVERPDGSNFTLKIRSTKLEDSAMYFCASSLAGGPLLLTDTQYFGPGTRLTVL.

The CDR3 loop reads CASSMDYTDTQYF. The CDR3 region has the DNA TGTGCCAGTAGCATGGATTACACAGATACGCAGTATTTT. The chain uses TRBV30 and TRBJ2-3; D gene uncertain. Trimming cost V 8 bases and J 2 bases, with 14 bases left between them. Germline lookup yields CDR1 GTSNPN and CDR2 SVGIG (reference sequence). The CDR3 covers 13 residues.

This clonotype was picked up many times. V gene TRBV7-2 combines with J gene TRBJ1-1; unclear D gene. V lost 1 base and J 3 bases, leaving 9 bases between the germline ends. The CDR3 loop spans 14 amino acids. Germline V CDR1 and CDR2: SGHTA, FQGNSA. The CDR3 DNA is TGTGCCAGCAGCTTAGGCCCCGGGGACACTGAAGCTTTCTTT. Its translation is CASSLGPGDTEAFF.

The rearrangement uses TRBV4-3 and TRBJ2-7; D is unclear. CDR3 length: 14 amino acids. Trimming took off 1 base at V and 1 base at J, with 8 bases between the two ends. Germline V gene data show CDR1 as LGHNA and CDR2 as YSLEER. This CDR3 reads CASSQASSSYEQYF. CDR3 sequence (DNA): TGCGCCAGCAGCCAAGCGTCCAGTTCCTACGAGCAGTACTTC.

V and J are TRBV19 and TRBJ2-7, with D unclear. Per germline, CDR1 LNHDA and CDR2 SQIVND (reference sequence). V lost 8 bases and J 3 bases, leaving 11 bases between the germline ends. CDR3 length: 12 amino acids. CDR3 sequence: CASGRNGYEQYF. The CDR3 DNA sequence: TGTGCCAGTGGCAGGAACGGCTACGAGCAGTACTTC.

This clonotype appeared a few times. A single base separates this from a much larger clone, so it may be a read error. CDR3 protein: CASSLEPIGHSNRPQHF. The DNA of the CDR3 is TGTGCCAGCAGCTTAGAACCGATAGGACATAGCAATCGGCCCCAGCATTTT. The chain employs TRBV7-8 and TRBJ1-5, with a tentative D call TRBD1 (5 bases). This CDR3 is built from 17 residues. Looked up from germline, CDR1 is SGHVS and CDR2 is FQNEAQ.

This clonotype was seen ten or more times. The chain joins TRBV19 to TRBJ1-5; a weak D match, TRBD1 (6 bases). The germline V gene encodes CDR1 LNHDA and CDR2 SQIVND (reference sequence). V was cut by 6 bases and J by 7 bases, with 10 bases left in between. There are 12 residues in the CDR3. The CDR3 DNA reads as TGTGCCAGTAGATCAGGGGTCCAGCCCCAGCATTTT. Its protein product is CASRSGVQPQHF.

The V and J genes are TRBV2 and TRBJ1-1; TRBD1 might be the D (5 bases). V was cut by 8 bases and J by 0 bases, with 10 bases left in between. The CDR3 extends over 13 amino acids. CDR1 and CDR2 (germline): SNHLY, FYNNEI. The CDR3 coding sequence is TGTGCCAGCCGACAGATCATGAACACTGAAGCTTTCTTT. Amino acid sequence: CASRQIMNTEAFF.

At least ten counts were recorded for this clonotype. This rearrangement joins TRBV7-2 to TRBJ2-4; 7 nucleotides align to TRBD1. Germline CDR1 reads SGHTA; CDR2 reads FQGNSA. The CDR3 consists of 17 residues. After removal of 2 bases from V and 7 bases from J, the junction contained 14 bases not matched to a gene. The CDR3 DNA sequence: TGTGCCAGCAGCTTACCCGTCATGGTAGGGGGCTGGAACATTCAGTACTTC. Its translation is CASSLPVMVGGWNIQYF.

As concerns this clonotype: A read error may be the cause here, since a much bigger clone is one base away. The chain carries TRBV6-2 or TRBV6-3 and TRBJ2-6; possible D gene TRBD2, 5 bases. The CDR3 consists of 16 residues. Trimming cost V 5 bases and J 2 bases, with 13 bases left between them. Germline V gene sequence: CDR1 MNHEY, CDR2 SVGEGT. This chain's CDR3 is CASSHGILPGANVLTF. CDR3 bases: TGTGCCAGCAGTCACGGGATTCTCCCTGGGGCCAACGTCCTGACTTTC.

This clonotype was observed a handful of times. The V call is TRBV6-5, the J call TRBJ2-7, with TRBD1 matching 9 bases. From germline, CDR1 is MNHEY and CDR2 SVGAGI. The V gene end was trimmed by 6 bases and the J gene end by 2 bases; junction bases not matched to a gene: 14. The CDR3 length is 17 residues. This CDR3 is CASSHIWGRDRAYEQYF. CDR3 DNA: TGTGCCAGCAGCCACATATGGGGCCGGGACAGGGCCTACGAGCAGTACTTC.

This clonotype was counted many times. DNA for the CDR3: TGCGCCAGCAGCTCTATTCAGGCCATGAACACTGAAGCTTTCTTT. Protein: CASSSIQAMNTEAFF. V gene TRBV4-1 combines with J gene TRBJ1-1; D gene ambiguous. The ends were cut back, 5 bases at V and 0 bases at J, with 13 bases in the middle. The CDR3 is 15 amino acids. Looked up from germline, CDR1 is MGHRA and CDR2 is YSYEKL.

This clonotype was found a few times. A much larger clone lies a single base off, so this may be a read error. V usage is TRBV20-1 and J usage is TRBJ1-1, with D hard to call. There are 14 residues in the CDR3. Germline CDR1 DFQATT, CDR2 SNEGSKA (reference sequence). Trimming took off 3 bases at V and 3 bases at J, with 14 bases between the two ends. CDR3 loop: CSASRADMDTEAFF. The CDR3 nucleotides are TGCAGTGCTAGTCGAGCAGACATGGACACTGAAGCTTTCTTT.